The 29 T cell receptor beta chains in this list originate from one sample, sequenced in a study of blood T cell repertoires in COVID-19. Measured with immunoSEQ multiplex PCR; TCRdb has only the in-frame clones, and not every one. The table has 85,000 to 90,000 clones, more than 60% seen once. The sample consisted of peripheral blood. Receptors were obtained from a man in his sixties or seventies with acute or convalescent COVID-19.

The chain employs TRBV19 and TRBJ1-5; the D is unclear. The V gene's germline CDR1 is LNHDA and CDR2 SQIVND (reference sequence). CDR3 length: 13 amino acids. Trimming left V 5 bases short and J 5 bases short, with 10 bases between. The CDR3 nucleotides are TGTGCCAGTAGTCTGCGCCCGGATCAGCCCCAGCATTTT. Protein product: CASSLRPDQPQHF.

Concerning this clone itself: It is unclear where the CDR3 begins or ends on the DNA, so no DNA is shown, and the CDR3 is as TCRdb lists it. The rearrangement links TRBV28 to TRBJ2-5; TRBD2 was called by the table and not checked on the DNA. A total of 15 residues make up the CDR3, ends included. Germline V CDR1 and CDR2: MDHEN, SYDVKM. The CDR3 reads CASSPHVFGSGTQYF.

The chain employs TRBV2 and TRBJ2-6; TRBD1 agrees at 8 bases. The CDR3 totals 17 residues. The V gene end was trimmed by 6 bases and the J gene end by 1 base; junction bases not matched to a gene: 8. Per the germline V gene, CDR1 is SNHLY and CDR2 is FYNNEI. This CDR3 is CASSPGTGGSGANVLTF. The CDR3 nucleotides read TGTGCCAGCAGCCCCGGGACAGGCGGGTCTGGGGCCAACGTCCTGACTTTC.

The chain has TRBV7-6 and TRBJ2-7, with TRBD1 matching over 8 bases. The CDR3 length is 15 residues. V lost 5 bases and J lost 0; bases outside the gene matches: 6. CDR1 is SGHVS and CDR2 is FNYEAQ in the germline V gene. This CDR3 is CASSPGQGYSYEQYF. The CDR3 nucleotides read TGTGCCAGCAGCCCCGGACAGGGATACTCCTACGAGCAGTACTTC.

The CDR3 coding sequence is TGTGCCAGCAGTTTAGGGGCCCCACACCTGTACCCAAACACCGGGGAGCTGTTTTTT. Translated: CASSLGAPHLYPNTGELFF. The chain links TRBV27 to TRBJ2-2; perhaps TRBD1 as D (5 bases). The germline CDR1 and CDR2 sequences are MNHEY and SMNVEV (reference sequence). The CDR3 is made up of 19 amino acids. Trimming pared 2 bases from V and 2 bases from J, leaving 21 bases between.

This clone was seen a few times. The chain couples TRBV7-9 to TRBJ1-6; no firm D call. The V end lost 4 bases, the J end lost 7 bases, and 14 bases lay between the germline ends. CDR3 length: 15 amino acids. Germline V gene lookup returns CDR1 SEHNR and CDR2 FQNEAQ (reference sequence). The CDR3 coding sequence is TGTGCCAGCAGCTCAAACGGACTCCTGAATTCACCCCTCCACTTT. Amino acids: CASSSNGLLNSPLHF.

The chain employs TRBV11-3 and TRBJ2-1; 11 bases are a match to TRBD2. Unmatched junction bases numbered 11, after V lost 11 bases and J lost 8 bases. The germline V gene encodes CDR1 SGHNT and CDR2 YENEEA. This CDR3 is built from 14 residues. The CDR3 sequence is CASQETSGKHEQFF. The CDR3 DNA reads TGTGCCTCCCAGGAGACTAGCGGGAAACATGAGCAGTTCTTC.

The rearrangement links TRBV15 to TRBJ1-5, with D maybe TRBD1 (6 bases). V was shortened by 2 bases and J by 4 bases, with 12 bases between the two germline ends. The CDR3 totals 15 residues. Germline loops: CDR1 LNHNV, CDR2 YYDKDF (reference sequence). CDR3 in amino acids: CATSRLRGGNQPQHF. In DNA, the CDR3 is TGTGCCACCAGCAGACTAAGGGGGGGGAATCAGCCCCAGCATTTT.

This clone was seen once. The chain carries TRBV27 and TRBJ1-4; no clear D gene. The CDR3 length is 13 residues. Germline V gene data show CDR1 as MNHEY and CDR2 as SMNVEV (reference sequence). V was pared by 4 bases and J by 8 bases, with 11 bases between. The CDR3 DNA reads as TGTGCCAGCAGTTACCAGGCGCGAGAAAAACTGTTTTTT. Amino acids: CASSYQAREKLFF.

This clone was found once. The rearrangement joins TRBV6-4 to TRBJ1-5; D gene uncertain. This CDR3 contains 13 residues. CDR1 and CDR2 from the germline V gene are MRHNA and SNTAGT. The V and J ends lost 3 bases and 6 bases respectively, with 9 bases between them. The CDR3 loop reads CASSENGFQPQHF. CDR3 nucleotides: TGTGCCAGCAGTGAAAACGGTTTTCAGCCCCAGCATTTT.

This clone appeared a few times. The rearrangement uses TRBV5-1 and TRBJ1-1; TRBD1 is a possible D gene (5 bases). Per germline, CDR1 SGHRS and CDR2 YFSETQ. The CDR3 has 15 residues. V dropped 0 bases and J dropped 0 bases, with 9 bases sitting between them. The CDR3 reads CASSLGWGMNTEAFF. Written as DNA, the CDR3 is TGCGCCAGCAGCTTGGGCTGGGGCATGAACACTGAAGCTTTCTTT.

The V call is TRBV28, the J call TRBJ1-5; 7 positions agree with TRBD1. The germline V gene encodes CDR1 MDHEN and CDR2 SYDVKM. The CDR3 runs to 14 residues. The junction had 4 bases not matched to a gene; V was cut back by 5 bases and J by 3 bases. The CDR3 protein is CASSPGQDNQPQHF. Here the CDR3 DNA reads TGTGCCAGCAGTCCAGGACAGGACAATCAGCCCCAGCATTTT.

The V and J genes are TRBV7-9 and TRBJ2-5; 10 nucleotides match TRBD2. V dropped 4 bases and J dropped 4; count of bases not matched to a gene: 6. The CDR3 has 15 residues. The germline CDR1 and CDR2 sequences are SEHNR and FQNEAQ (reference sequence). The CDR3 region is CASSSGTSEGETQYF. The CDR3 nucleotides are TGTGCCAGCAGCTCCGGGACTAGCGAGGGAGAGACCCAGTACTTC.

V gene TRBV6-6 combines with J gene TRBJ2-5; TRBD1 is a possible D gene (6 bases). Trimming left V 8 bases short and J 4 bases short, with 8 bases between. This CDR3 has 11 amino acids. Germline CDR1 MNHNY, CDR2 SVGAGI (reference sequence). In nucleotides, the CDR3 is TGTGCCAGCGGGGGCCGAGAGACCCAGTACTTC. Its protein is CASGGRETQYF.

V usage is TRBV29-1 and J usage is TRBJ2-5; no definite D call. V was pared by 5 bases and J by 2 bases, with 9 bases between. CDR3 length: 12 residues. Germline values: CDR1 SQVTM, CDR2 ANQGSEA. The CDR3 nucleotides read TGCAGCGTTTTAATAGATCAAGAGACCCAGTACTTC. Translation gives CSVLIDQETQYF.

The rearrangement uses TRBV2 and TRBJ1-5, with TRBD1 identical over 8 bases. This CDR3 is built from 16 residues. V gave up 4 bases and J gave up 2 bases; unmatched junction bases: 7. Germline lookup yields CDR1 SNHLY and CDR2 FYNNEI. DNA for the CDR3: TGTGCCAGCAGTGGGAGACAGGGGTCGGGCAATCAGCCCCAGCATTTT. Amino acid sequence: CASSGRQGSGNQPQHF.

This chain joins TRBV18 and TRBJ2-1; 10 bases line up with TRBD1. The CDR3 loop spans 15 amino acids. Germline lookup yields CDR1 KGHSH and CDR2 LQKENI. J gave up 12 bases and V 3 bases, and 11 bases lay outside the gene matches. In nucleotides, the CDR3 is TGTGCCAGCTCACCGCTAGGGACAGGGGCTCTTGGGCAGTTCTTC. Protein sequence: CASSPLGTGALGQFF. The full variable domain, its missing parts supplied by reference TRBV18 and TRBJ2-1, is NAGVMQNPRHLVRRRGQEARLRCSPMKGHSHVYWYRQLPEEGLKFMVYLQKENIIDESGMPKERFSAEFPKEGPSILRIQQVVRGDSAAYFCASSPLGTGALGQFFGPGTRLTVL.

V and J are TRBV6-1 and TRBJ2-7; 7 bases fit TRBD1. The germline CDR1 and CDR2 sequences are MNHNS and SASEGT. Trimming cost V 3 bases and J 6 bases; bases outside gene matches: 11. CDR3 length: 15 amino acids. The CDR3 nucleotides read TGTGCCAGCAGTGAGGGCCCAGGGGGATTGGTCGAGCAGTACTTC. This encodes CASSEGPGGLVEQYF.

The chain links TRBV19 to TRBJ2-1, with TRBD2 identical over 11 bases. J lost 3 bases, V lost 5 bases, and 3 bases had no gene match. The CDR3 runs 15 residues. The germline CDR1 and CDR2 sequences are LNHDA and SQIVND (reference sequence). CDR3 amino acids: CASSSGTSGYNEQFF. CDR3 bases: TGTGCCAGTAGTTCCGGGACTAGCGGCTACAATGAGCAGTTCTTC.

This chain uses TRBV5-1 with TRBJ1-2; tentative D call: TRBD1 (6 bases). Germline assignment: CDR1 SGHRS and CDR2 YFSETQ. Trimming took 0 bases from V and 4 from J, leaving 10 bases between them. This CDR3 has 14 residues. For the CDR3, the DNA is TGCGCCAGCAGCTTGGCGACAGGACGCTATGGCTACACCTTC. It yields the protein CASSLATGRYGYTF.

The gene calls are TRBV12-3 or TRBV12-4 and TRBJ1-2; 9 nucleotides agree with TRBD1. There are 12 residues in the CDR3. Trimming took 6 bases from V and 8 from J; bases not matched to a gene: 4. The chain's CDR3 is CASRRDRVGYTF. CDR3 nucleotides: TGTGCCAGCAGACGGGACAGGGTAGGCTACACCTTC.

This sequence joins TRBV6-1 and TRBJ2-7, with 9 bases aligning to TRBD1. The germline gives CDR1 MNHNS, CDR2 SASEGT. Trimming cost V 4 bases and J 5 bases; bases outside gene matches: 12. The CDR3 contains 16 residues. CDR3: CASSARATGGFHEQYV. DNA of the CDR3: TGTGCCAGCAGTGCACGGGCGACAGGGGGTTTTCACGAGCAGTACGTC.

The J gene is TRBJ1-2, the V gene TRBV7-8; possible D gene TRBD1, 5 bases. V was pared by 1 base and J by 4 bases, with 13 bases between. Per the germline V gene, CDR1 is SGHVS and CDR2 is FQNEAQ. CDR3 length: 15 residues. The CDR3 region is CASSLVGGGPYGYTF. The CDR3 nucleotides read TGTGCCAGCAGCTTAGTGGGGGGGGGACCCTATGGCTACACCTTC.

V and J are TRBV10-3 and TRBJ1-5; 7 bases map to TRBD1. The length of the CDR3 is 14 residues. V lost 6 bases to trimming and J lost 7 bases; unmatched junction nucleotides: 9. The germline gives CDR1 ENHRY, CDR2 SYGVKD. The CDR3 reads CAIRNTGANQPQHF. CDR3 DNA: TGTGCCATCAGGAACACAGGGGCTAACCAGCCCCAGCATTTT.

In DNA, the CDR3 is TGTGCCAGTAGGGGCACCGGGGTAGATACGCAGTATTTT. This codes for CASRGTGVDTQYF. This sequence joins TRBV19 and TRBJ2-3; perhaps TRBD2 as D (5 bases). The V and J ends lost 6 bases and 5 bases respectively, with 12 bases between them. The CDR3 runs to 13 residues. The germline CDR1 and CDR2 sequences are LNHDA and SQIVND (reference sequence).

This clone has just one count. The J gene is TRBJ2-2, the V gene TRBV5-1; TRBD2 is a possible D gene (5 bases). Germline-derived CDR1 and CDR2 are SGHRS and YFSETQ. Trimming removed 1 base from V and 5 bases from J, with 12 bases in between. The CDR3 has 15 residues. The CDR3 is CASSLKGGGTGELFF. CDR3 in DNA: TGCGCCAGCAGCTTGAAAGGAGGCGGGACCGGGGAGCTGTTTTTT.

The gene calls are TRBV14 and TRBJ2-5; a weak D match, TRBD2 (5 bases). Germline V gene lookup returns CDR1 SGHDN and CDR2 FVKESK. The V gene lost 3 bases and the J gene lost 1 base, with 18 bases spanning the gap. This CDR3 comprises 17 residues. The CDR3 nucleotides read TGTGCCAGCAGCCATTCGGTGATGGACTCTTTCCAAGAGACCCAGTACTTC. It yields the protein CASSHSVMDSFQETQYF.

As to this clone: Its ends do not fully match the called genes, so a read error is possible. The chain employs TRBV20-1 and TRBJ2-7, with D possibly matching TRBD1 (6 bases). The CDR3 has 12 amino acids. Germline V gene sequence: CDR1 DFQATT, CDR2 SNEGSKA (reference sequence). The CDR3 bases are TGCAGTGCTAGTGGTCTTAGACAGGTGCGGGACTTC. Translated, it gives CSASGLRQVRDF.

The rearrangement joins TRBV6-5 to TRBJ1-3; unclear D gene. The V end was cut by 7 bases, the J end by 4 bases, with 14 bases between. The length of the CDR3 is 14 residues. CDR1 is MNHEY, CDR2 SVGAGI, per germline. The DNA of the CDR3 is TGTGCCAGCAAAACGGGAGTATGGGGAAACACCATATATTTT. It yields the protein CASKTGVWGNTIYF.